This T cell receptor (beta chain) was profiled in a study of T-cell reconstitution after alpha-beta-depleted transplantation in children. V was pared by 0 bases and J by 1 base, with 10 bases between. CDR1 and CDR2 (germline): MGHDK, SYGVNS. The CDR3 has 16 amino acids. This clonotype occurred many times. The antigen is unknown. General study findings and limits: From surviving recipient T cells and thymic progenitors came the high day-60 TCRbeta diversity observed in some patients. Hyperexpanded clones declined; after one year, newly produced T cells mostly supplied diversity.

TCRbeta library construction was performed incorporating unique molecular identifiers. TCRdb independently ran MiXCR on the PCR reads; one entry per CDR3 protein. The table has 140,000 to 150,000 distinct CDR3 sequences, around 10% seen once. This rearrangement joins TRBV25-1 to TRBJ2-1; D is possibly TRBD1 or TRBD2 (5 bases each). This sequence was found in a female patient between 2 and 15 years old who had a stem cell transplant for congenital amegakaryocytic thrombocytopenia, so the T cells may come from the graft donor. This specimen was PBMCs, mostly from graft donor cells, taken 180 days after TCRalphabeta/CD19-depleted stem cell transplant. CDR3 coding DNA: TGTGCCAGCAGTGAATACCGGGACGTGTCCTACAATGAGCAGTTCTTC. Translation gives CASSEYRDVSYNEQFF.